The 10 T cell receptor beta chains in this list originate from one sample, sequenced in a study of blood T cells in healthy people across ages. Using a J-beta primer mix together with a sample-barcoded 5' primer, a second PCR was run for about 6 to 11 cycles. TCRdb redid the calling of the 5' RACE reads with MiXCR, one entry per CDR3 protein. The table has more than 800,000 distinct CDR3 sequences, around 26% seen once. The material sequenced was blood. These receptors originate from a woman older than 75 in good health.

This clonotype was observed a handful of times. A much bigger clone sits one base away, suggesting this may be a read error. The chain links TRBV7-9 to TRBJ2-5; D gene uncertain. From germline, CDR1 is SEHNR and CDR2 FQNEAQ (reference sequence). This CDR3 spans 14 amino acids. The DNA of the CDR3 is TGTGCCGGCAGTCCAAGTCGGCAGGAAGAGACCCAGTACTTC. Translation: CAGSPSRQEETQYF.

This clonotype showed up many times. This rearrangement joins TRBV11-2 to TRBJ1-2; TRBD1 is a possible D gene (5 bases). V dropped 5 bases and J dropped 6 bases, with 13 bases sitting between them. Germline CDR1 is SGHAT and CDR2 is FQNNGV. CDR3 length equals 13 residues. This CDR3 is CASSSGPRDGYTF. CDR3 in DNA: TGTGCCAGCAGCAGTGGACCCAGGGATGGCTACACCTTC.

The chain combines TRBV7-2 with TRBJ2-3; D ambiguous. V was cut by 2 bases and J by 2 bases, with 11 bases left in between. The CDR3 consists of 15 residues. In germline, CDR1 is SGHTA, CDR2 FQGNSA. The CDR3 DNA reads TGTGCCAGCAGCTTAAAACAGCCGACCACAGATACGCAGTATTTT. Translated, it gives CASSLKQPTTDTQYF.

This clonotype was detected many times. The genes are TRBV7-2 and TRBJ2-1, with 8 bases aligning to TRBD1. Germline lookup yields CDR1 SGHTA and CDR2 FQGNSA. The V and J ends lost 1 base and 7 bases, in that order; junction bases with no gene match: 6. The CDR3 is 15 amino acids. The CDR3, as DNA: TGTGCCAGCAGCTTAGTGCCAGGGGGCAGGAATGAGCAGTTCTTC. This sequence encodes CASSLVPGGRNEQFF.

With respect to this clonotype: A read error may be the cause here, since a much bigger clone is one base away. The chain uses TRBV20-1 and TRBJ2-1, with 8 bases lining up with TRBD2. The CDR3 extends over 13 amino acids. V trimming: 5 bases; J trimming: 5 bases; junction bases outside the gene matches: 5. Germline V CDR1 and CDR2: DFQATT, SNEGSKA (reference sequence). The CDR3 DNA reads TGCAGTGCTCCGGGACTAGTGAACAATGAGCAGTTCTTC. It codes for CSAPGLVNNEQFF.

The chain links TRBV28 to TRBJ2-4, with a possible D match to TRBD2 (6 bases). The CDR3 has 15 amino acids. V was cut by 11 bases and J by 5 bases, with 22 bases left in between. Germline V gives CDR1 MDHEN, CDR2 SYDVKM. The CDR3 region has the DNA TGTGCCTCCGGAGCCTGGGGGGAGGCCCAAAACATTCAGTACTTC. Translating gives CASGAWGEAQNIQYF.

About this clonotype: A much larger clonotype is one base distant, so this may be a read error. V gene TRBV24-1 combines with J gene TRBJ2-5; possibly TRBD1 for D (7 bases). Germline V gene data show CDR1 as KGHDR and CDR2 as SFDVKD. Trimming removed 7 bases from V and 11 bases from J, with 22 bases in between. The CDR3 is 14 amino acids. The CDR3 nucleotides are TGTGCCACCAGCAGGGGGGCCTTATCGAATGAGCAGTACTTC. Encoded protein: CATSRGALSNEQYF.

This clonotype came up a few times. This rearrangement joins TRBV14 to TRBJ1-2; D unresolved. V lost 1 base and J lost 4, with 16 bases in between. The CDR3 is made up of 16 amino acids. Germline V gene lookup returns CDR1 SGHDN and CDR2 FVKESK. CDR3 coding DNA: TGTGCCAGCAGCCAAGCCGGCGTTTCCCTGGCCTATGGCTACACCTTC. Encoded protein: CASSQAGVSLAYGYTF.

The chain has TRBV20-1 and TRBJ1-1; D is undetermined. The CDR3 is 17 amino acids. CDR1 is DFQATT and CDR2 is SNEGSKA in the germline V gene (reference sequence). Trimming removed 0 bases at V and 0 bases at J, with 17 bases between. The CDR3: CSARDRRKGEMNTEAFF. CDR3 coding DNA: TGCAGTGCTAGAGATCGGAGAAAGGGCGAGATGAACACTGAAGCTTTCTTT.

In its sample, this clonotype was seen many times. The gene calls are TRBV7-9 and TRBJ2-3, with 10 nucleotides matching TRBD1. CDR1 and CDR2 (germline): SEHNR, FQNEAQ (reference sequence). This CDR3 has 15 residues. Losses at the gene ends were 4 bases for V and 3 bases for J; bases not matched to a gene: 4. The CDR3 DNA reads as TGTGCCAGCAGCTCCTGGACAGGGGGAACAGATACGCAGTATTTT. Translating it yields CASSSWTGGTDTQYF.